The sequence of this T cell receptor beta chain was determined in a study of T cell changes during pregnancy in multiple sclerosis. Repertoires were generated with immunoSEQ multiplex PCR, while TCRdb's copy carries only in-frame clones and drops some. The sample includes about 8,500 clones, about 85% of them seen just once. This CDR3 has 15 amino acids. Trimming removed 5 bases from V and 3 bases from J, with 16 bases in between. The germline V gene has CDR1 SGHVS and CDR2 FQNEAQ. This clone was seen only once. The sequencing used CD8+ T cells from peripheral blood mononuclear cells, collected in the first trimester of pregnancy. This chain connects TRBV7-8 to TRBJ1-1, with D perhaps TRBD1 (6 bases). The receptor was isolated from a female donor in good health, enrolled as a control in a pregnancy study. The CDR3 loop is CASSPRQVWDTEAFF. As DNA, the CDR3 is TGTGCCAGCAGCCCCCGACAGGTTTGGGACACTGAAGCTTTCTTT.